Listed below are T cell receptor beta chains from one sample, sequenced in a study of T cells in Graves' hyperthyroidism and ophthalmopathy. Each CDR3 protein gets one entry after TCRdb re-called the multiplex PCR reads with MiXCR. Seen here are 500,000 to 650,000 distinct CDR3 sequences, about 20% observed once, and the top ten hold roughly 44%. Input material: blood. These receptors came from a man in his forties or fifties with Graves' ophthalmopathy. Both conserved end residues are part of each CDR3. The D gene is left open where the match is weak. Size is omitted from some rows. Given values are once, few, many or a class for expanded clones.

cdr3_nt	cdr3_aa	j_call	v_call	d_call	clone_size
TGTGCCAGCAGCCACTCTTTTGGTCCTTATGAGGGCTACACCTTC	CASSHSFGPYEGYTF	TRBJ1-2	TRBV7-9	.	few
TGTGCCAGCAGTGCCTCCCGGAGTGATAATTCACCCCTCCACTTT	CASSASRSDNSPLHF	TRBJ1-6	TRBV6-1	.	.
TGTGCCAGCAGCTCCCCAAACTCGGGGACAGGGAAGGTAGATACGCAGTATTTT	CASSSPNSGTGKVDTQYF	TRBJ2-3	TRBV11-1	TRBD1	many
TGCAGTGCTAGACCTCGGACCGGGAATGAGCAGTTCTTC	CSARPRTGNEQFF	TRBJ2-1	TRBV20-1	.	.
TGTGCCAGCAGGGCGACAGGGGTACTTAGTGAAGCTTTCTTT	CASRATGVLSEAFF	TRBJ1-1	TRBV2	TRBD1	few
TGTGCCAGCAGCTCCTTCGGCAGGGGTATCTCCAATGAGCAGTTCTTC	CASSSFGRGISNEQFF	TRBJ2-1	TRBV5-8	.	.
TGTGCCAGCAGCCTACTGACAGGGGTCACTGAAGCTTTCTTT	CASSLLTGVTEAFF	TRBJ1-1	TRBV12-3/TRBV12-4	TRBD1	many
TGTGCCAGCGCCCGACAAACCTACGAGCAGTACTTC	CASARQTYEQYF	TRBJ2-7	TRBV7-9	.	many
TGTGCCAGCTCGGGGGGGACAGGGCAGAACGAGCAGTACTTC	CASSGGTGQNEQYF	TRBJ2-7	TRBV18	TRBD1	few
TGTGCCAGCAGCCCTTCATTACTTAGGCTCAATGAGCAGTTCTTC	CASSPSLLRLNEQFF	TRBJ2-1	TRBV7-9	.	few